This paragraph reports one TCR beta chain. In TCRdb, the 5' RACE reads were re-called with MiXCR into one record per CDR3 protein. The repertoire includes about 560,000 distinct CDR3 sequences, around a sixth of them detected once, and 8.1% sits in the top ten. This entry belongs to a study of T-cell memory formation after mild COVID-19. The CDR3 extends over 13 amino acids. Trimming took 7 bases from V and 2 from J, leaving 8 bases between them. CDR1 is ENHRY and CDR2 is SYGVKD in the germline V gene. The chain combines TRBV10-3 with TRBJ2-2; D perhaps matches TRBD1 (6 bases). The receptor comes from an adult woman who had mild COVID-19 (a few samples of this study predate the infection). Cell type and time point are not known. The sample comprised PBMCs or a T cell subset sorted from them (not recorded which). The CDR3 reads CAINRANTGELFF. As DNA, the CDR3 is TGTGCCATCAACAGGGCAAACACCGGGGAGCTGTTTTTT.